What follows are 25 T cell receptor beta chains derived from one specimen sequenced in a study of OX40 agonist ivuxolimab in advanced cancers. Repertoires were generated with immunoSEQ multiplex PCR, while TCRdb's copy carries only in-frame clones and drops some. The profile shows about 11,000 clones, roughly 86% of them singletons. The sequencing here drew on CD4+ or CD8+ T cells sorted from blood, taken in a trial of the OX40 agonist ivuxolimab. These receptors originate from an adult with an advanced solid tumor such as melanoma, head and neck, liver or kidney cancer.

The chain joins TRBV29-1 to TRBJ2-1, with a tentative D call TRBD2 (6 bases). This CDR3 has 14 amino acids. CDR1 is SQVTM and CDR2 is ANQGSEA in the germline V gene. The germline V and J ends were trimmed by 6 bases and 0 bases, with 12 bases remaining between them. The CDR3 coding sequence is TGCAGCGTAGAGGGACTCCGCTCCTACAATGAGCAGTTCTTC. Translated, it gives CSVEGLRSYNEQFF.

The rearrangement joins TRBV29-1 to TRBJ2-1, with D maybe TRBD2 (5 bases). With 6 bases removed from V and 0 bases from J, the gap between germline ends came to 15 bases. CDR3 length: 15 residues. Germline loops: CDR1 SQVTM, CDR2 ANQGSEA. CDR3 region: CSVPLSGYSYNEQFF. Written as DNA, the CDR3 is TGCAGCGTACCCTTGAGCGGCTACTCCTACAATGAGCAGTTCTTC.

The chain employs TRBV27 and TRBJ2-3; 9 bases are a match to TRBD2. This CDR3 contains 15 residues. The V and J ends lost 1 base and 1 base, in that order; junction bases with no gene match: 0. The germline V gene encodes CDR1 MNHEY and CDR2 SMNVEV (reference sequence). This CDR3 is CASSLWTSGTDTQYF. CDR3 nucleotide sequence: TGTGCCAGCAGTTTATGGACTAGCGGCACAGATACGCAGTATTTT.

The chain combines TRBV2 with TRBJ2-1, with TRBD2 matching 10 bases. The CDR3 covers 15 residues. Germline values: CDR1 SNHLY, CDR2 FYNNEI. The V segment lost 6 bases and the J segment 7 bases; nucleotides outside the gene matches: 9. Here the CDR3 DNA reads TGTGCCAGCAGGCCCACTAGCGGGATAGGGAATGAGCAGTTCTTC. Protein sequence: CASRPTSGIGNEQFF.

The rearrangement uses TRBV6-5 and TRBJ2-7, with 8 bases that match TRBD2. The ends lost 3 bases at V and 2 bases at J; junction bases unmatched: 3. Germline V gene sequence: CDR1 MNHEY, CDR2 SVGAGI. There are 14 residues in the CDR3. As DNA, the CDR3 is TGTGCCAGCAGTTATAGCGGGGATCCCTACGAGCAGTACTTC. Residues: CASSYSGDPYEQYF.

J is TRBJ1-5 and V is TRBV10-1; D gene unclear. Per germline, CDR1 WNHNN and CDR2 SYGVQD (reference sequence). V was pared by 0 bases and J by 10 bases, with 10 bases between. The CDR3 spans 13 residues. In DNA form, the CDR3 reads TGCGCCAGCAGTGAGTCCTTGGGATCCCCCCAGCATTTT. It yields the protein CASSESLGSPQHF.

The chain has TRBV29-1 and TRBJ2-3; D uncertain. CDR1 is SQVTM, CDR2 ANQGSEA, per germline. The CDR3 totals 13 residues. Trimming left V 3 bases short and J 2 bases short, with 9 bases between. The CDR3 coding sequence is TGCAGCGTTGAGGCAGAAGACACAGATACGCAGTATTTT. It yields the protein CSVEAEDTDTQYF.

This clone was counted a single time. The chain couples TRBV28 to TRBJ1-5, with D hard to call. V lost 2 bases, J lost 3 bases, and 11 bases lay in between. CDR3 length: 15 residues. The germline CDR1 and CDR2 sequences are MDHEN and SYDVKM. CDR3 protein: CASSLPWRVNQPQHF. The DNA for the CDR3 is TGTGCCAGCAGTTTACCCTGGAGGGTCAATCAGCCCCAGCATTTT. Variable domain in full (rest from reference TRBV28 and TRBJ1-5): DVKVTQSSRYLVKRTGEKVFLECVQDMDHENMFWYRQDPGLGLRLIYFSYDVKMKEKGDIPEGYSVSREKKERFSLILESASTNQTSMYLCASSLPWRVNQPQHFGDGTRLSIL.

This clone was seen only once. This sequence joins TRBV27 and TRBJ2-7, with 11 bases that match TRBD2. Germline V gene data show CDR1 as MNHEY and CDR2 as SMNVEV (reference sequence). The CDR3 is 17 residues long. V lost 5 bases and J lost 0; bases outside the gene matches: 9. Here the CDR3 reads CASSPRTSGRASYEQYF. The CDR3 region has the DNA TGTGCCAGCAGTCCCCGGACTAGCGGGCGGGCCTCCTACGAGCAGTACTTC.

By proportion, this clone is medium-sized. V is TRBV4-1 and J is TRBJ2-1; 11 nucleotides agree with TRBD2. Germline CDR1 and CDR2: MGHRA and YSYEKL. The CDR3 is 16 amino acids. After removal of 1 base from V and 9 bases from J, the junction contained 8 bases not matched to a gene. The CDR3: CASSQGNSGRAGEQFF. The CDR3 DNA reads as TGCGCCAGCAGCCAAGGAAATAGCGGGAGGGCCGGTGAGCAGTTCTTC.

This clone was seen a single time. The rearrangement joins TRBV28 to TRBJ2-5; unclear D gene. The germline V gene has CDR1 MDHEN and CDR2 SYDVKM. The ends were cut back, 5 bases at V and 1 base at J, with 11 bases in the middle. This CDR3 is built from 14 residues. The CDR3 bases are TGTGCCAGCAGTCCCCCCGGCACCCAAGAGACCCAGTACTTC. Protein sequence: CASSPPGTQETQYF.

The rearrangement joins TRBV19 to TRBJ2-2, with 8 bases aligning to TRBD2. Germline V gives CDR1 LNHDA, CDR2 SQIVND (reference sequence). V gave up 5 bases and J gave up 0 bases; unmatched junction bases: 5. The CDR3 totals 16 residues. This CDR3 reads CASSLTSGSNTGELFF. In DNA form, the CDR3 reads TGTGCCAGTAGTCTTACTAGCGGATCGAACACCGGGGAGCTGTTTTTT.

The chain carries TRBV7-1 and TRBJ1-2; 7 nucleotides line up with TRBD1. TRBV7-1 is classed as an ORF, of uncertain function. The CDR3 contains 12 residues. J was trimmed by 6 bases and V by 4 bases; bases with no gene match: 2. The DNA for the CDR3 is TGTGCCAGCAGCTATACAGGGGATGGCTACACCTTC. Protein sequence: CASSYTGDGYTF.

This chain connects TRBV4-1 to TRBJ2-7; 11 bases match TRBD2. The CDR3 is made up of 15 amino acids. The junction had 3 bases not matched to a gene; V was cut back by 1 base and J by 4 bases. Germline loops: CDR1 MGHRA, CDR2 YSYEKL. The CDR3 spells CASSQGLAGGYEQYF. DNA of the CDR3: TGCGCCAGCAGCCAAGGCCTAGCGGGAGGTTACGAGCAGTACTTC.

The gene calls are TRBV5-4 and TRBJ2-1; a possible D gene is TRBD2 (6 bases). Germline V gene sequence: CDR1 SGHNT, CDR2 YYREEE (reference sequence). Trimming took off 0 bases at V and 3 bases at J, with 16 bases between the two ends. The CDR3 covers 17 residues. The CDR3, as DNA: TGTGCCAGCAGCTTGGGGGGGGTTCTAAGAAACTACAATGAGCAGTTCTTC. It yields the protein CASSLGGVLRNYNEQFF.

The DNA of the CDR3 is TGTGCCACCCGTGGGGACAGCACCTACGAGCAGTACTTC. Encoded protein: CATRGDSTYEQYF. The chain couples TRBV28 to TRBJ2-7; 7 bases are a match to TRBD1. CDR1 and CDR2 from the germline V gene are MDHEN and SYDVKM. Losses at the gene ends were 10 bases for V and 2 bases for J; bases not matched to a gene: 8. This CDR3 is built from 13 residues.

The V call is TRBV6-1, the J call TRBJ2-7, with D unclear. Germline values: CDR1 MNHNS, CDR2 SASEGT. V lost 4 bases and J 3 bases, leaving 10 bases between the germline ends. CDR3 length: 13 residues. CDR3 loop: CASSVGDYYEQYF. The DNA of the CDR3 is TGTGCCAGCAGTGTAGGAGATTACTACGAGCAGTACTTC.

This rearrangement joins TRBV7-9 to TRBJ2-5; no definite D call. The CDR3 has 13 amino acids. V was cut by 1 base and J by 0 bases, with 3 bases left in between. Germline V CDR1 and CDR2: SEHNR, FQNEAQ (reference sequence). The chain's CDR3 is CASSLENQETQYF. CDR3 bases: TGTGCCAGCAGCTTAGAAAACCAAGAGACCCAGTACTTC.

V usage is TRBV29-1 and J usage is TRBJ2-3; 7 bases are a match to TRBD1. Germline CDR1 and CDR2: SQVTM and ANQGSEA. Losses at the gene ends were 1 base for V and 3 bases for J; bases not matched to a gene: 7. This CDR3 is 15 amino acids long. The CDR3 protein is CSVEAGRGWTDTQYF. In DNA, the CDR3 is TGCAGCGTTGAAGCGGGCAGGGGGTGGACAGATACGCAGTATTTT.

The J gene is TRBJ2-7, the V gene TRBV7-8, with 11 nucleotides matching TRBD2. Germline V gene lookup returns CDR1 SGHVS and CDR2 FQNEAQ. Trimming took 0 bases from V and 2 from J; bases not matched to a gene: 12. The CDR3 consists of 19 residues. As DNA, the CDR3 is TGTGCCAGCAGCTTAGCGTCGGTAGCGGGAGGGCTGAACCCCTACGAGCAGTACTTC. Translated: CASSLASVAGGLNPYEQYF.

This chain joins TRBV15 and TRBJ2-7; 14 nucleotides align to TRBD2. Germline-derived CDR1 and CDR2 are LNHNV and YYDKDF (reference sequence). CDR3 length: 16 amino acids. Germline trimming cut 5 bases from V and 5 bases from J; bases unmatched to any gene: 8. The CDR3 protein is CATSGGLAGVLDEQYF. CDR3 nucleotides: TGTGCCACCAGCGGGGGACTAGCGGGAGTTCTCGACGAGCAGTACTTC. The complete variable domain, with remaining parts taken from reference TRBV15 and TRBJ2-7, reads DAMVIQNPRYQVTQFGKPVTLSCSQTLNHNVMYWYQQKSSQAPKLLFHYYDKDFNNEADTPDNFQSRRPNTSFCFLDIRSPGLGDTAMYLCATSGGLAGVLDEQYFGPGTRLTVT.

V is TRBV6-4 and J is TRBJ2-1, with D tentatively TRBD2 (5 bases). Germline values: CDR1 MRHNA, CDR2 SNTAGT. Trimming cost V 9 bases and J 6 bases, with 9 bases left between them. The CDR3 consists of 11 residues. Here the CDR3 reads CARDSANEQFF. The CDR3 bases are TGTGCCAGGGACTCTGCCAATGAGCAGTTCTTC.

This clone has only a few counts. The rearrangement uses TRBV5-1 and TRBJ1-4, with no clear D. The V gene lost 4 bases and the J gene lost 0 bases, with 7 bases spanning the gap. There are 14 residues in the CDR3. Germline V gene data show CDR1 as SGHRS and CDR2 as YFSETQ. CDR3 in DNA: TGCGCCAGCAGCCCGACACCAACTAATGAAAAACTGTTTTTT. Protein: CASSPTPTNEKLFF.

The V gene is TRBV7-6, the J gene TRBJ1-1; TRBD1 might be the D (6 bases). Per the germline V gene, CDR1 is SGHVS and CDR2 is FNYEAQ. This CDR3 region has 14 residues. Between the trimmed V and J ends, which lost 5 bases and 4 bases, there was a span of 14 bases. CDR3 nucleotides: TGTGCCAGCAGCCTAGGGGGGGCGGGCACTGAAGCTTTCTTT. Encoded protein: CASSLGGAGTEAFF.

Comments on this clone: This may stem from a read error, because a much larger clone lies one nucleotide away. V gene TRBV7-9 combines with J gene TRBJ2-7, with TRBD1 matching over 9 bases. The CDR3 has 15 residues. The V gene's germline CDR1 is SEHNR and CDR2 FQNEAQ (reference sequence). The CDR3 DNA reads TGTGCCGGCAGCGCCTTGGACAGGGGAATCTACGAGCAGTACTTC. Amino acid sequence: CAGSALDRGIYEQYF.